The 32 T cell receptor beta chains in this list originate from one sample, sequenced in a study of blood T cells in healthy people across ages. The second PCR ran about 6 to 11 cycles with a sample-barcoded 5' primer and J-beta primers. In TCRdb, the 5' RACE reads were re-called with MiXCR into one record per CDR3 protein. The table shows about 620,000 distinct CDR3 sequences, with about 50% occurring only once. Sequencing was done on a sample of blood. These receptors all stem from a woman older than 75 in good health.

The CDR3 nucleotides read TGTGCCAGCAGAGGACTTAGCGGGAGGATAACAGATACGCAGTATTTT. It yields the protein CASRGLSGRITDTQYF. The V gene is TRBV27, the J gene TRBJ2-3, with 10 bases that match TRBD2. The CDR3 has 16 residues. The germline V gene has CDR1 MNHEY and CDR2 SMNVEV (reference sequence). V lost 6 bases, J lost 3 bases, and 9 bases stayed unmatched.

This clonotype was counted only a few times. The rearrangement uses TRBV2 and TRBJ1-6; 7 bases line up with TRBD1. There are 15 residues in the CDR3. The germline V gene has CDR1 SNHLY and CDR2 FYNNEI. V shed 6 bases, J shed 5 bases, and the junction held 7 bases outside the gene matches. For the CDR3, the DNA is TGTGCCAGCAGACCCCAGGGGGTCGATAATTCACCCCTCCACTTT. This gives the protein CASRPQGVDNSPLHF.

This clonotype was counted a few times. The chain combines TRBV5-1 with TRBJ2-3; weak D call: TRBD2 (6 bases). Trimming cost V 0 bases and J 1 base, with 9 bases left between them. This CDR3 has 15 residues. The V gene's germline CDR1 is SGHRS and CDR2 YFSETQ. The CDR3 reads CASSLEASGTDTQYF. The CDR3 DNA reads TGCGCCAGCAGCTTGGAAGCTAGCGGCACAGATACGCAGTATTTT.

Of note for this clonotype: The germline gene is not matched at one end of the junction; a read error may be the cause. J is TRBJ2-2 and V is TRBV7-8; TRBD2 might be the D (7 bases). CDR3 length: 15 amino acids. The germline V gene has CDR1 SGHVS and CDR2 FQNEAQ. CDR3 in DNA: TGTGCCAGCAGCTTCGGGGGGCCGGGTAGAGGGGAGCAGTTTTTT. It yields the protein CASSFGGPGRGEQFF.

This clonotype has a single count. V is TRBV5-1 and J is TRBJ2-5, with TRBD2 as a possible D gene (6 bases). The DNA matches TRBJ2-7 better at its end, which makes the J call doubtful. Germline CDR1 is SGHRS and CDR2 is YFSETQ. The CDR3 is 14 residues long. In nucleotides, the CDR3 is TGCGCCAGCAGCCTATGGGACTTAACTTACGAGCAGTACTTC. This codes for CASSLWDLTYEQYF.

There are a few counts of this clonotype. The J gene is TRBJ2-7, the V gene TRBV12-3 or TRBV12-4; D is possibly TRBD2 (6 bases). Trimming cost V 1 base and J 1 base, with 8 bases left between them. The CDR3 loop spans 14 amino acids. The CDR3 DNA sequence: TGTGCCAGCAGTTTAGAGGAGGGATCCTACGAGCAGTACTTC. It codes for CASSLEEGSYEQYF.

This clonotype was seen a single time. The J gene is TRBJ2-4, the V gene TRBV6-6; D remains unclear. The DNA end is more similar to TRBJ2-7, so the J call may be wrong. CDR1 and CDR2 (germline): MNHNY, SVGAGI (reference sequence). CDR3 length: 15 amino acids. CDR3 sequence (DNA): TGTGCCAGCAGTTACACAGCTAGTGGCGTCTGCGAGCAGTACTTC. This codes for CASSYTASGVCEQYF.

The rearrangement uses TRBV7-3 and TRBJ2-3; tentatively, D is TRBD1 or TRBD2 (6 bases each). The CDR3 has 15 residues. Germline-derived CDR1 and CDR2 are SGHTA and FQGTGA. The ends were cut back, 5 bases at V and 8 bases at J, with 20 bases in the middle. DNA of the CDR3: TGTGCCAGCAGCCCTGGGGGCCCTAGCGTTGGTACGCAGTATTTT. It yields the protein CASSPGGPSVGTQYF.

This clonotype was counted between two and nine times. The rearrangement uses TRBV7-2 and TRBJ2-5, with D uncertain. V was clipped by 5 bases and J by 1 base, with 8 bases between them. Germline CDR1 reads SGHTA; CDR2 reads FQGNSA. The CDR3 contains 13 residues. The CDR3 is CASSGVFQETQYF. CDR3 coding DNA: TGTGCCAGCAGCGGGGTATTCCAAGAGACCCAGTACTTC. Complete variable domain (other parts from reference TRBV7-2 and TRBJ2-5): GAGVSQSPSNKVTEKGKDVELRCDPISGHTALYWYRQSLGQGLEFLIYFQGNSAPDKSGLPSDRFSAERTGGSVSTLTIQRTQQEDSAVYLCASSGVFQETQYFGPGTRLLVL.

Turning to this clonotype: This clone may be a read error of a much larger clone one base away. The chain carries TRBV28 and TRBJ2-6; 7 bases map to TRBD1. Germline lookup yields CDR1 MDHEN and CDR2 SYDVKM. J lost 4 bases, V lost 5 bases, and 8 bases had no gene match. The CDR3 runs 16 residues. CDR3 sequence reads: CASSRGQAVGANVLTF. The DNA of the CDR3 is TGTGCCAGCAGTCGCGGACAGGCCGTGGGGGCCAACGTCCTGACTTTC.

The chain joins TRBV9 to TRBJ2-1; 10 bases map to TRBD2. The CDR3 is 15 residues long. The germline CDR1 and CDR2 sequences are SGDLS and YYNGEE. The ends lost 2 bases at V and 8 bases at J; junction bases unmatched: 7. CDR3 in DNA: TGTGCCAGCAGCGTTGAGGCTAGCGGGGGCTATGAGCAGTTCTTC. The encoded protein is CASSVEASGGYEQFF.

This clonotype was seen ten or more times. This chain connects TRBV20-1 to TRBJ1-6; D uncertain. CDR1 is DFQATT, CDR2 SNEGSKA, per germline (reference sequence). This CDR3 contains 15 residues. Trimming stripped 2 bases from V and 5 bases from J, with 13 bases between. The CDR3 DNA sequence: TGCAGTGCTAGAAGGACCGGCGGAGATAATTCACCCCTCCACTTT. Protein: CSARRTGGDNSPLHF.

The rearrangement links TRBV18 to TRBJ2-7, with a possible D match to TRBD1 (6 bases). V was trimmed by 1 base and J by 3 bases, leaving 10 bases between them. The germline V gene has CDR1 KGHSH and CDR2 LQKENI. This CDR3 is 14 amino acids long. The CDR3 nucleotides are TGTGCCAGCTCACCACGACAGGATCTCTACGAGCAGTACTTC. Its protein is CASSPRQDLYEQYF.

Ten or more counts support this clonotype. V gene TRBV2 combines with J gene TRBJ2-5; the D is unclear. V lost 4 bases to trimming and J lost 1 base, with 4 bases between them. CDR3 size: 12 residues. Germline CDR1 SNHLY, CDR2 FYNNEI. The CDR3 DNA follows: TGTGCCAGCAGTGGACCCCAAGAGACCCAGTACTTC. Translated, it gives CASSGPQETQYF.

This clonotype appeared a single time. The chain couples TRBV5-6 to TRBJ1-2, with D possibly being TRBD1 (6 bases). V lost 1 base and J 8 bases, leaving 12 bases between the germline ends. Germline loops: CDR1 SGHDT, CDR2 YYEEEE. The CDR3 has 13 residues. DNA of the CDR3: TGTGCCAGCAGCTTGTCCGGACAGAGAGGCTACACCTTC. Amino acids: CASSLSGQRGYTF. Full variable domain (remainder filled in from reference TRBV5-6 and TRBJ1-2): DAGVTQSPTHLIKTRGQQVTLRCSPKSGHDTVSWYQQALGQGPQFIFQYYEEEERQRGNFPDRFSGHQFPNYSSELNVNALLLGDSALYLCASSLSGQRGYTFGSGTRLTVV.

The V and J genes are TRBV20-1 and TRBJ2-3; tentatively, D is TRBD1 or TRBD2 (5 bases each). Germline values: CDR1 DFQATT, CDR2 SNEGSKA (reference sequence). Trimming stripped 3 bases from V and 1 base from J, with 14 bases between. This CDR3 comprises 15 residues. Here the CDR3 DNA reads TGCAGTGCTAGTAGGGGAGCCCTTGGCACAGATACGCAGTATTTT. Translation gives CSASRGALGTDTQYF.

This clonotype was seen more than once but under ten times. The chain combines TRBV12-3 or TRBV12-4 with TRBJ1-5; D is ambiguous. CDR3 length: 12 residues. Trimming pared 6 bases from V and 9 bases from J, leaving 12 bases between. The CDR3 protein is CASSLPVGPQHF. CDR3 DNA sequence: TGTGCCAGCAGCCTTCCGGTGGGGCCCCAGCATTTT.

The CDR3 spells CASSPTDRVTQNIQYF. CDR3 bases: TGTGCCAGCAGTCCTACGGACAGGGTCACTCAAAACATTCAGTACTTC. The chain carries TRBV7-8 and TRBJ2-4, with TRBD1 matching 8 bases. Germline trimming cut 6 bases from V and 5 bases from J; bases unmatched to any gene: 12. The CDR3 covers 16 residues. CDR1 and CDR2 (germline): SGHVS, FQNEAQ.

Comment on this clonotype: Possible read error: a much larger clone is one base away. The chain employs TRBV20-1 and TRBJ2-5; a weak D match, TRBD1 (6 bases). The CDR3 is 14 residues long. Germline V gene data show CDR1 as DFQATT and CDR2 as SNEGSKA (reference sequence). Deletions cut 0 bases from V and 9 bases from J, with 17 bases between. DNA of the CDR3: TGCAGTGCTAGAGATCTCCAGGGGAAGGAGGCCCAGTACTTC. Amino acids: CSARDLQGKEAQYF.

The J gene is TRBJ1-6, the V gene TRBV25-1, with D uncertain. This CDR3 has 14 amino acids. Trimming stripped 8 bases from V and 2 bases from J, with 10 bases between. In germline, CDR1 is MGHDK, CDR2 SYGVNS. The CDR3 loop reads CASSLSPYNSPLHF. The CDR3 coding sequence is TGTGCCAGCTCCCTTTCGCCCTATAATTCACCCCTCCACTTT.

The chain employs TRBV20-1 and TRBJ2-1; 10 bases align to TRBD2. The CDR3 is 16 amino acids. Germline V gene sequence: CDR1 DFQATT, CDR2 SNEGSKA (reference sequence). V lost 3 bases and J lost 3; bases outside the gene matches: 8. The CDR3 DNA reads TGCAGTGCTAGGGGACGAGCGGGAGGGATCTACAATGAGCAGTTCTTC. The encoded protein is CSARGRAGGIYNEQFF.

The chain combines TRBV28 with TRBJ2-2; 11 nucleotides align to TRBD1. V lost 5 bases, J lost 4 bases, and 6 bases stayed unmatched. There are 16 residues in the CDR3. Germline V CDR1 and CDR2: MDHEN, SYDVKM. The CDR3 sequence: CASSTGGTGGTGELFF. CDR3 nucleotides: TGTGCCAGCAGTACTGGGGGGACAGGGGGCACCGGGGAGCTGTTTTTT. Drawing the rest from reference TRBV28 and TRBJ2-2, the complete variable domain is DVKVTQSSRYLVKRTGEKVFLECVQDMDHENMFWYRQDPGLGLRLIYFSYDVKMKEKGDIPEGYSVSREKKERFSLILESASTNQTSMYLCASSTGGTGGTGELFFGEGSRLTVL.

This chain uses TRBV5-6 with TRBJ2-1; TRBD2 agrees at 8 bases. V gave up 3 bases and J gave up 9 bases; unmatched junction bases: 5. The CDR3 extends over 13 amino acids. Per the germline V gene, CDR1 is SGHDT and CDR2 is YYEEEE. CDR3 coding DNA: TGTGCCAGCAGCTGGGTAGCGGGGACTGAGCAGTTCTTC. Encoded protein: CASSWVAGTEQFF.

The gene calls are TRBV28 and TRBJ2-3; the match to TRBD2 covers 11 bases. Germline CDR1 MDHEN, CDR2 SYDVKM. The CDR3 is made up of 17 amino acids. V shed 5 bases and J 2 bases; nucleotides not matched to a gene: 9. The chain's CDR3 is CASSVPGLAVHTDTQYF. CDR3 in DNA: TGTGCCAGCAGTGTCCCGGGACTAGCGGTACACACAGATACGCAGTATTTT.

The gene calls are TRBV7-3 and TRBJ1-2; 10 bases agree with TRBD1. CDR1 is SGHTA and CDR2 is FQGTGA in the germline V gene. J gave up 6 bases and V 6 bases, and 7 bases lay outside the gene matches. The CDR3 loop spans 14 amino acids. CDR3: CASSPTGGRDGYTF. The CDR3 DNA reads TGTGCCAGCAGTCCGACAGGGGGCCGAGATGGCTACACCTTC.

This clonotype was counted only a few times. V is TRBV7-2 and J is TRBJ1-1; TRBD1 aligns across 7 bases. Germline CDR1 and CDR2: SGHTA and FQGNSA. Trimming took 3 bases from V and 8 from J; bases not matched to a gene: 3. The CDR3 extends over 12 amino acids. Written as DNA, the CDR3 is TGTGCCAGCAGCTTCCCAGGGGGAGAAGCTTTCTTT. Amino acid sequence: CASSFPGGEAFF.

This clonotype was counted many times. The CDR3 DNA reads TGCAGTGCTCATCAAAACATTCAGTACTTC. Translating it yields CSAHQNIQYF. This chain uses TRBV20-1 with TRBJ2-4; D unclear. V gave up 5 bases and J gave up 5 bases, with 4 bases separating them. Germline CDR1 DFQATT, CDR2 SNEGSKA (reference sequence). This CDR3 is built from 10 residues.

This clonotype came up many times. The chain joins TRBV5-4 to TRBJ2-7, with 9 nucleotides matching TRBD2. CDR3 size: 16 residues. J gave up 0 bases and V 4 bases, and 8 bases lay outside the gene matches. The germline V gene encodes CDR1 SGHNT and CDR2 YYREEE (reference sequence). The CDR3 loop reads CASSTVAGGTSYEQYF. CDR3 nucleotide sequence: TGTGCCAGCAGCACAGTGGCGGGAGGGACCTCCTACGAGCAGTACTTC. Drawing the rest from reference TRBV5-4 and TRBJ2-7, the complete variable domain is ETGVTQSPTHLIKTRGQQVTLRCSSQSGHNTVSWYQQALGQGPQFIFQYYREEENGRGNFPPRFSGLQFPNYSSELNVNALELDDSALYLCASSTVAGGTSYEQYFGPGTRLTVT.

This clonotype was counted ten times or more. The chain uses TRBV27 and TRBJ1-6, with no clear D. CDR3 length: 12 amino acids. CDR1 MNHEY and CDR2 SMNVEV come from the germline V gene (reference sequence). Trimming stripped 3 bases from V and 10 bases from J, with 7 bases between. CDR3 sequence (DNA): TGTGCCAGCAGTTTTCTGCGGTCACCCCTCCACTTT. It codes for CASSFLRSPLHF.

This clonotype was seen a few times. This sequence joins TRBV27 and TRBJ1-5; D call uncertain. The CDR3 loop spans 13 amino acids. The V end was cut by 4 bases, the J end by 5 bases, with 9 bases between. The germline V gene has CDR1 MNHEY and CDR2 SMNVEV (reference sequence). CDR3 protein: CASSYSLYQPQHF. The CDR3 nucleotides are TGTGCCAGCAGTTATTCCCTTTATCAGCCCCAGCATTTT.

The chain recombines TRBV3-1 with TRBJ2-1; D remains ambiguous. The J call may be wrong; the DNA end is better matched by TRBJ2-7. The CDR3 has 13 amino acids. Germline CDR1 reads LGHDT; CDR2 reads YNNKEL (reference sequence). DNA for the CDR3: TGTGCCAGCAGCCCCCTCCCCTACGGCGAGCAGTACTTC. It encodes CASSPLPYGEQYF.

Concerning this clonotype: A read error is possible here, since a much larger clone lies one base away. The rearrangement links TRBV20-1 to TRBJ2-4, with D unresolved. CDR1 DFQATT and CDR2 SNEGSKA come from the germline V gene (reference sequence). The CDR3 length is 11 residues. V was cut by 3 bases and J by 9 bases, with 9 bases left in between. CDR3 in amino acids: CSARAETIQYF. CDR3 DNA sequence: TGCAGTGCTAGGGCCGAAACCATTCAGTACTTC.